The entry below gives a single T cell receptor (beta chain) sequence along with its context. Some clones are missing from TCRdb's copy, which holds only in-frame ones; the method was immunoSEQ multiplex PCR. This table holds some 660,000 clones, 70% to 90% found once. The data derive from a study of shared T cell receptors in the human thymus. Germline CDR1 is MGHRA and CDR2 is YSYEKL. Losses at the gene ends were 5 bases for V and 4 bases for J; bases not matched to a gene: 6. This CDR3 is built from 16 residues. The same sample was also studied in work on human thymus T cells. That paper states: Thymic repertoires overlap heavily among unrelated individuals, related research has reported.

This chain links TRBV4-1 with TRBJ2-3; the match to TRBD2 covers 13 bases. The clonotype was recovered from a boy under two years old with a congenital heart defect. The sample was thymocytes. The CDR3 reads CASSFRLAGGSDTQYF. As DNA, the CDR3 is TGCGCCAGCAGCTTCAGACTAGCGGGGGGTTCAGATACGCAGTATTTT.